This TCR beta chain was sequenced in a study of cytomegalovirus exposure and HLA in healthy donors (dated by TCRdb to the late 2010s). About the investigation overall: In an earlier analysis of under 750 of the donors, about 260 Gb of sequence data and 90 million to 120 million unique TCR beta sequences from 180 million or so T cells were reported. An early release that covered fewer than 800 HLA-typed donors contained around 300 gigabases of sequencing data and 70 million to 100 million unique TCR sequences. Among the roughly 400 genotyped donors, around 81% belonged to the genetic ancestry cluster associated with self-reported Caucasian donors. The study aimed to test whether signatures of past pathogen exposure could be identified by cataloging public T cell receptors. Using immunosequencing, the study profiled T cell repertoires from 666 subjects and related those repertoires to cytomegalovirus serostatus. Along with the approximately 700-subject first cohort, a separate validation cohort of roughly 110 different subjects was used. To predict cytomegalovirus infection status, the study brought together high-throughput TCR immunosequencing, statistical association of individual TCRs with disease status, and machine learning. To study patterns of TCR occurrence, a later analysis re-analyzed previously published TCR beta repertoires from 550 to 800 donors and added high-resolution HLA genotyping. Rather than drawing on any new phenotypic data, the later analysis identified candidate immune exposures from TCR beta sequences and the way those sequences occurred across donors. To decide whether each TCR beta V gene segment behaved as functional or pseudogenic, an earlier analysis of some 600 of the donors relied on high-throughput TCR beta sequencing. Alongside the repertoire data, information on donor age, sex, ethnicity and CMV serostatus was compiled. In a later genetic analysis, genome-wide SNP genotypes for 398 of the 666 donors were used, and that subset was treated as a discovery cohort. Every discovery cohort repertoire had been produced on one sequencing platform. HLA typing included class I and class II loci at four-digit resolution. The number of donors typed differed by locus, with roughly 629-640 for A, B, C, DRB1 and DQB1, 522 for DQA1, 600 to 610 for DPA1, and some 450 for DPB1. Because of strong linkage in the cohort, roughly five DR-DQ haplotypes were treated as single units for association and clustering. Among about 370 genotyped donors of the cohort, an average of approximately 240,000 unique TCR beta nucleotide sequences was sequenced per donor, of which roughly 18% were non-productive. Overall study outcomes, separate from this receptor: A later analysis found that most CMV-associated TCR beta chains appeared HLA-restricted, with HLA associations seemingly driven largely by CMV exposure. The presence/absence analyses assumed that sequencing depth was roughly uniform across donors, and that assumption may not be true. Most TCR sequences were observed very rarely across donors, whereas some public TCRs were present in many individuals. HLA typing was unavailable for some donors at each locus, so association tests used only the typed subset. A later analysis associated 17,000 or so TCR beta sequences with specific HLA alleles at a false discovery rate of 0.05. According to a later analysis, parvovirus B19, influenza, CMV and Epstein-Barr virus appeared linked to several top co-occurrence clusters. A group of highly shared sequence variants was considered likely to be a technical artifact of the sequencing pipeline. The cohort was sequenced for TCR beta chains only, and without alpha or paired-chain data the features that could be detected were limited. Assigning TCR associations to individual alleles was difficult when HLA alleles, especially DR and DQ, strongly co-occurred. A few of the identified cytomegalovirus-associated TCR beta chains were confirmed in vitro to be specific for cytomegalovirus antigens. Correlated functional status among segregating V segments might reflect linkage disequilibrium, but an unknown experimental factor could not be ruled out. Cytomegalovirus status was reported to be diagnosed by the classifier with high specificity and sensitivity in both the original and validation cohorts. Because counts were too low, seventeen rarely observed V segments, including chromosome 9 orphons, were excluded from the earlier analysis of fewer than 650 of the donors. The 87-base-pair reads could not distinguish some IMGT-functional V segments, including TRBV6-2 and TRBV6-3, so those segments were excluded. A further reported finding was that TCR beta sequences accurately predicted the HLA-A and HLA-B alleles for most subjects in the first cohort. A later analysis found that HLA-associated TCR beta chains were more clonally expanded and had lower generation probabilities than equally common non-associated chains. According to a later genetic analysis, donors in an Asian-associated ancestry cluster had fewer N-insertions in productive TCRs than the roughly 700-donor mean. In a later analysis, the rate of TCR association differed among HLA loci, with DRB1 alleles having the most associated TCRs and HLA-C alleles having the fewest. In a later genetic analysis, a missense DCLRE1C variant was associated with V-gene and J-gene trimming of TCR beta chains, and the association was replicated in an independent cohort. A total of 164 TCR beta chains were listed by the study as associated with cytomegalovirus. For the cohort, immune exposure information was limited to CMV serostatus. Broadly in line with IMGT annotations, most TCR beta V segments showed up in productive rearrangements about 90% or about 30% of the time in an earlier analysis of approximately 600 of the donors. According to the authors, the approach could potentially be generalized to other disease states and immunological phenotypes.

This clone appeared a few times. The specificity of this receptor is unknown. The sample holds no much larger clone one base away, and base qualities are not on file. The cohort consisted of some 670 healthy bone marrow donors. All cohort members were sampled while nominally healthy, although unrecorded immune exposures were likely present. The donor was CMV seropositive and was included in the group of about 290 seropositive cohort members. Each donor provided a peripheral blood sample, and peripheral blood mononuclear cells were used for TCR beta sequencing. The Qiagen DNeasy Blood Extraction Kit was used to extract genomic DNA from the blood cell samples. The library was prepared using the immunoSEQ multiplex PCR assay. For the multiplex PCR, a mixture combining 60 forward primers for TCR Vbeta segments and 13 reverse primers for TCR Jbeta segments was used. The CDR3 region of rearranged TCR beta genes was amplified from genomic DNA by a multiplex PCR assay. On the Illumina HiSeq System, the amplified TCR beta libraries were sequenced as 87-base-pair reads. In the original analysis: Across the roughly 640 repertoires, a later analysis counted around 80 million unique TCR beta chains, about 10 million of which were shared by at least two donors. Raw reads were error-corrected and collapsed into unique sequences with a nearest-neighbor algorithm that merged closely related sequences to remove PCR and sequencing errors. To assign V, D and J gene segments, CDR3 sequences were aligned to IMGT reference sequences. Each retained sequence needed at least a six-nucleotide match to both a V gene segment and a J gene segment. Rearrangements were classified as productive when the CDR3 lacked stop codons and remained in frame with V and J, and all other rearrangements were classified as non-productive. CDR3 was defined according to IMGT convention as the region running from the second conserved V-encoded cysteine to the conserved J-encoded phenylalanine. In an earlier analysis of around 600 of the donors, sequences lacking an unambiguous match to a single V gene segment were excluded. In an earlier analysis of some 590 of the donors, V segments were called functional above 56.7% productive rearrangements and were called segregating when the between-donor standard deviation exceeded 5%. A statistical classification framework was built to diagnose cytomegalovirus status from the catalog of TCR beta chain sequences. In a later analysis, V and J genes were assigned by comparing TCR nucleotide sequences against IMGT/GENE-DB human TR gene sequences. A later analysis assigned CDR3 sequences and most-parsimonious VDJ recombination scenarios with the TCRdist pipeline. In a later analysis, every TCR beta chain was defined by the combination of its CDR3 amino acid sequence and its V-gene family, and reads without a unique V-gene family were dropped. A later analysis removed several hundred highly shared, low-generation-probability nucleotide sequences to deal with suspected cross-contamination and a sequencing artifact. For each public chain, a later analysis derived a clonal expansion index from normalized ranks of inferred template counts within each repertoire. In a later analysis, generation probabilities were computed with a VDJ recombination model fitted to out-of-frame rearrangements, and the resulting probabilities were checked against IGoR. Hypergeometric tests were used in a later analysis to score TCR-TCR, TCR-HLA and TCR-CMV co-occurrence, with a repertoire-size bias correction applied to the TCR pairs. To estimate false discovery rates, a later analysis permuted the HLA or CMV assignments 20 times. In a later analysis, co-occurring TCRs were grouped with DBSCAN, and TCRdist sequence similarity was added when clustering was performed within HLA-allele-positive subsets. Co-occurrence clustering excluded repertoires with fewer than 30,000 or more than 120,000 public chains, plus five with anomalous nucleotide sharing. The immuneACCESS repertoire file appears here via TCRdb, limited to in-frame rearrangements. These files lack a portion of the clones; in checked studies, under half of the deficit traces to unresolved V genes, and the cause of the others is not known. The DNA gave D and trimming, while V, J and clone size come from that table. The sample table contains under 130,000 clones; only one count was recorded for 12% of them. Roughly 16% of the sample rests with the top ten.

Counted from cysteine to phenylalanine, this CDR3 has 14 amino acids. CDR3 DNA only is kept here, 42 bases in frame from base 1. Here V drops 6 bases and J drops 3 bases, and the junction holds 3 bases not matched to any gene. CDR1 and CDR2 were assigned from the germline V gene as MNHNS and SASEGT. This sequence was found in a man between 40 and 49 years old in good health and CMV-seropositive. Specimen: PBMCs. The V and J segments used are TRBV6-1 and TRBJ1-3; 9 bases in the junction line up with TRBD1. Read as DNA, the sequence is TGTGCCAGCAGACAGGGGGCGAGTGGAAACACCATATATTTT. The translation is CASRQGASGNTIYF.